Each of the 28 T cell receptor beta chains below was sequenced from the same sample in a study of T cells in Graves' hyperthyroidism and ophthalmopathy. TCR beta CDR3 regions were amplified from RNA transcripts. TCR CDR3 regions were first amplified by RT-PCR with HTBI primers. Using its own MiXCR run on the multiplex PCR reads, TCRdb lists one record per CDR3 protein. The sample lists fewer than 450,000 distinct CDR3 sequences, 12% to 15% occurring once. Material for sequencing was blood. The receptor set was obtained from a woman aged 55-69 years with Graves' ophthalmopathy.

This clonotype was observed many times. The chain links TRBV12-3 or TRBV12-4 to TRBJ1-2; 7 nucleotides line up with TRBD1. V lost 5 bases to trimming and J lost 0 bases; unmatched junction nucleotides: 3. The CDR3 runs 14 residues. CDR3 in amino acids: CASSQGVANYGYTF. CDR3 nucleotides: TGTGCCAGCAGTCAGGGGGTAGCTAACTATGGCTACACCTTC.

There are a few counts of this clonotype. The genes are TRBV20-1 and TRBJ2-7; no firm D call. V lost 3 bases, J lost 6 bases, and 12 bases lay in between. Germline V gene sequence: CDR1 DFQATT, CDR2 SNEGSKA (reference sequence). The CDR3 spans 12 residues. CDR3 loop: CSARGRSGEQYF. The CDR3 nucleotides are TGCAGTGCTAGGGGCCGATCAGGCGAGCAGTACTTC.

This clonotype showed up many times. V is TRBV3-1 and J is TRBJ2-7; 7 nucleotides align to TRBD2. Germline V lookup: CDR1 LGHDT, CDR2 YNNKEL (reference sequence). There are 21 residues in the CDR3. Germline trimming cut 1 base from V and 5 bases from J; bases unmatched to any gene: 26. The CDR3, as DNA: TGTGCCAGCAGCCAAGCTCCAACGTTGGACTGGCGGGAGAAGTCTAGCCACGAGCAGTACTTC. Protein: CASSQAPTLDWREKSSHEQYF.

The V call is TRBV5-1, the J call TRBJ2-3; 7 nucleotides line up with TRBD1. V lost 3 bases to trimming and J lost 4 bases; unmatched junction nucleotides: 8. The V gene's germline CDR1 is SGHRS and CDR2 YFSETQ. CDR3 length: 15 amino acids. CDR3 amino acids: CASSYGDSRADTQYF. In DNA, the CDR3 is TGCGCCAGCAGCTACGGGGACAGTCGCGCAGATACGCAGTATTTT.

The sample holds many counts of this clonotype. The V and J genes are TRBV2 and TRBJ2-1; D assignment may be TRBD1 or TRBD2 (6 bases each). CDR3 length: 15 residues. Germline V CDR1 and CDR2: SNHLY, FYNNEI. The V gene lost 3 bases and the J gene lost 6 bases, with 15 bases spanning the gap. As DNA, the CDR3 is TGTGCCAGCAGTGAGGTCCGGGGGCTTCGCAATGAGCAGTTCTTC. This gives the protein CASSEVRGLRNEQFF.

Note on this clonotype: Its ends do not fully match the called genes, so a read error is possible. The V gene is TRBV6-2 or TRBV6-3, the J gene TRBJ1-5, with unresolved D. The germline gives CDR1 MNHEY, CDR2 SVGEGT. CDR3 length equals 13 residues. The CDR3 DNA is TGTGCCAGCGGGCATGGTAGCACTCAGCCCCAGCATTTT. The encoded protein is CASGHGSTQPQHF.

This clonotype has more than one count but fewer than ten. The chain is built from TRBV28 and TRBJ1-4; D is ambiguous. V was shortened by 4 bases and J by 5 bases, with 11 bases between the two germline ends. Germline CDR1 and CDR2: MDHEN and SYDVKM. This CDR3 region has 14 residues. The CDR3 loop reads CASSSPGLNEKLFF. The CDR3, as DNA: TGTGCCAGCAGTTCCCCCGGTTTAAATGAAAAACTGTTTTTT.

This clonotype has a count of ten or more. The chain uses TRBV6-1 and TRBJ2-1; D is unresolved. The length of the CDR3 is 12 residues. The ends were cut back, 6 bases at V and 10 bases at J, with 13 bases in the middle. CDR1 MNHNS and CDR2 SASEGT come from the germline V gene. CDR3 in amino acids: CASRAQGREQFF. The CDR3 region has the DNA TGTGCCAGCAGGGCTCAAGGGCGGGAGCAGTTCTTC.

This clonotype showed up many times. The V gene is TRBV20-1, the J gene TRBJ2-1; 9 bases line up with TRBD2. Germline V gene data show CDR1 as DFQATT and CDR2 as SNEGSKA (reference sequence). Trimming cost V 1 base and J 4 bases; bases outside gene matches: 8. The CDR3 has 16 amino acids. DNA of the CDR3: TGCAGTGCTAGAGTCCCCAGCGGGAGGCATTACAATGAGCAGTTCTTC. This encodes CSARVPSGRHYNEQFF.

This clonotype was counted ten times or more. The rearrangement joins TRBV25-1 to TRBJ2-1; 9 nucleotides align to TRBD2. The V and J ends lost 2 bases and 3 bases, in that order; junction bases with no gene match: 2. Germline V gene data show CDR1 as MGHDK and CDR2 as SYGVNS. The CDR3 consists of 15 residues. The CDR3 DNA is TGTGCCAGCAGTGAAGGTAGCGGGAGCTACAATGAGCAGTTCTTC. Translation gives CASSEGSGSYNEQFF.

In its sample, this clonotype was seen a few times. The genes are TRBV7-2 and TRBJ1-5, with a possible D match to TRBD1 (5 bases). The CDR3 spans 17 residues. Trimming pared 1 base from V and 6 bases from J, leaving 19 bases between. CDR1 is SGHTA and CDR2 is FQGNSA in the germline V gene. CDR3 loop: CASSLVGRAVRGQPQHF. The DNA for the CDR3 is TGTGCCAGCAGCTTAGTGGGCAGGGCGGTTCGCGGTCAGCCCCAGCATTTT.

The CDR3 spells CASSSTGGEGETQYF. CDR3 DNA: TGTGCCAGCAGCTCGACAGGGGGCGAAGGAGAGACCCAGTACTTC. V is TRBV13 and J is TRBJ2-5; 10 bases are shared with TRBD1. Germline lookup yields CDR1 PRHDT and CDR2 FYEKMQ (reference sequence). The CDR3 has 15 amino acids. V shed 4 bases, J shed 4 bases, and the junction held 6 bases outside the gene matches.

The sample holds many counts of this clonotype. The chain has TRBV5-8 and TRBJ2-5; D remains ambiguous. The CDR3 loop spans 13 amino acids. V was cut by 1 base and J by 2 bases, with 6 bases left in between. The germline V gene encodes CDR1 SGHTS and CDR2 YDEGEE. CDR3 bases: TGTGCCAGCAGCTTGACTACACAAGAGACCCAGTACTTC. It specifies CASSLTTQETQYF.

The chain employs TRBV2 and TRBJ2-7; 10 positions agree with TRBD1. The trim removed 6 bases at V and 5 bases at J, leaving 4 bases unmatched. The CDR3 extends over 13 amino acids. Germline lookup yields CDR1 SNHLY and CDR2 FYNNEI. The CDR3 nucleotides read TGTGCCAGCAGCGCGACAGGGGGCCACGAGCAGTACTTC. Translation gives CASSATGGHEQYF.

At least ten counts were recorded for this clonotype. This CDR3 is CASSPGLAGGRSYNEQFF. The CDR3 nucleotides read TGTGCCAGCAGTCCAGGTCTAGCGGGAGGGCGATCCTACAATGAGCAGTTCTTC. V usage is TRBV12-3 or TRBV12-4 and J usage is TRBJ2-1; 12 bases map to TRBD2. This CDR3 is built from 18 residues. Unmatched junction bases numbered 9, after V lost 5 bases and J lost 1 base.

This clonotype has at least ten counts. The J gene is TRBJ2-3, the V gene TRBV3-1, with a tentative D call TRBD2 (5 bases). The CDR3 covers 16 residues. Germline V CDR1 and CDR2: LGHDT, YNNKEL (reference sequence). The ends were cut back, 0 bases at V and 6 bases at J, with 16 bases in the middle. The CDR3 nucleotides are TGTGCCAGCAGCCAAGATTTGGGCGCCCCGGGGGATACGCAGTATTTT. It codes for CASSQDLGAPGDTQYF.

This clonotype was seen only a few times. This may come from a read error, since a much larger clone is one base off. The chain joins TRBV5-1 to TRBJ2-2, with 8 nucleotides matching TRBD1. The length of the CDR3 is 19 residues. The V segment lost 1 base and the J segment 0 bases; nucleotides outside the gene matches: 11. Germline values: CDR1 SGHRS, CDR2 YFSETQ. CDR3 sequence (DNA): TGCGCCAGCAGCTTGCCCAACTTCAGGACAGGGTCGAACACCGGGGAGCTGTTTTTT. It codes for CASSLPNFRTGSNTGELFF.

This clonotype has a count of ten or more. This sequence joins TRBV30 and TRBJ1-5; D is ambiguous. The CDR3 length is 12 residues. Per the germline V gene, CDR1 is GTSNPN and CDR2 is SVGIG (reference sequence). V lost 2 bases, J lost 7 bases, and 9 bases lay in between. The CDR3 region has the DNA TGTGCCTGGAGTCCGGGTGCCCAGCCCCAGCATTTT. Residues: CAWSPGAQPQHF.

This clonotype was picked up many times. V is TRBV20-1 and J is TRBJ2-7; 8 bases line up with TRBD1. CDR1 and CDR2 from the germline V gene are DFQATT and SNEGSKA (reference sequence). J gave up 2 bases and V 6 bases, and 6 bases lay outside the gene matches. The CDR3 totals 13 residues. The CDR3 nucleotides are TGCAGTGCCGAACAGGGGGGTCCCTACGAGCAGTACTTC. As protein: CSAEQGGPYEQYF.

This clonotype was seen ten or more times. This chain connects TRBV29-1 to TRBJ2-1; no definite D call. CDR1 is SQVTM, CDR2 ANQGSEA, per germline. The V and J ends lost 0 bases and 5 bases respectively, with 11 bases between them. CDR3 length: 14 residues. CDR3 DNA: TGCAGCGTTGAAGACCCGGACGCCAACAATGAGCAGTTCTTC. Translation: CSVEDPDANNEQFF.

The table lists this clonotype with many counts. The chain is built from TRBV20-1 and TRBJ2-5; TRBD1 might be the D (6 bases). V was trimmed by 5 bases and J by 3 bases, leaving 10 bases between them. Germline CDR1 reads DFQATT; CDR2 reads SNEGSKA (reference sequence). The CDR3 is 12 residues long. The CDR3: CSARDTKETQYF. DNA of the CDR3: TGCAGTGCTCGGGACACCAAAGAGACCCAGTACTTC.

The table lists this clonotype with many counts. V is TRBV28 and J is TRBJ2-1; 11 positions match TRBD2. Germline CDR1 and CDR2: MDHEN and SYDVKM. V shed 9 bases, J shed 4 bases, and the junction held 8 bases outside the gene matches. The CDR3 extends over 15 amino acids. Here the CDR3 reads CASQLTSGSYNEQFF. CDR3 sequence (DNA): TGTGCCAGTCAACTCACTAGCGGGAGTTACAATGAGCAGTTCTTC. The full variable domain, rest sourced from reference TRBV28 and TRBJ2-1, is DVKVTQSSRYLVKRTGEKVFLECVQDMDHENMFWYRQDPGLGLRLIYFSYDVKMKEKGDIPEGYSVSREKKERFSLILESASTNQTSMYLCASQLTSGSYNEQFFGPGTRLTVL.

In this sample, this clonotype turned up many times. This chain uses TRBV2 with TRBJ2-5, with D possibly being TRBD2 (5 bases). CDR3 length: 15 residues. From germline, CDR1 is SNHLY and CDR2 FYNNEI. V was pared by 4 bases and J by 5 bases, with 17 bases between. The CDR3 here is CASSGTLQPRETQYF. The CDR3 nucleotides read TGTGCCAGCAGTGGGACTCTACAACCCAGGGAGACCCAGTACTTC.

On this clonotype: As the CDR3 is not closed by the conserved phenylalanine or tryptophan, this likely results from a read error. The chain has TRBV20-1 and TRBJ2-7; D is perhaps TRBD2 (5 bases). V was shortened by 5 bases and J by 3 bases, with 14 bases between the two germline ends. Germline V gene sequence: CDR1 DFQATT, CDR2 SNEGSKA (reference sequence). The CDR3 sequence is 13 residues long. CDR3: CSAGSLAGYEQYS. In DNA form, the CDR3 reads TGCAGTGCTGGGTCCTTGGCGGGCTACGAGCAGTACTCC.

This clonotype was seen at least ten times. V is TRBV30 and J is TRBJ1-4; D is uncertain. Germline CDR1 is GTSNPN and CDR2 is SVGIG (reference sequence). This CDR3 comprises 13 residues. V was pared by 0 bases and J by 6 bases, with 8 bases between. This CDR3 reads CAWSVRAHEKLFF. DNA of the CDR3: TGTGCCTGGAGTGTCCGCGCCCATGAAAAACTGTTTTTT.

This clonotype showed up many times. The gene calls are TRBV24-1 and TRBJ2-1; 7 nucleotides line up with TRBD2. The CDR3 consists of 17 residues. Trimming at V came to 4 bases and at J to 6 bases, leaving 14 bases not matched to a gene. In germline, CDR1 is KGHDR, CDR2 SFDVKD. The chain's CDR3 is CATSDPRRAGPGNEQFF. In DNA form, the CDR3 reads TGTGCCACCAGTGACCCCAGAAGAGCGGGGCCTGGCAATGAGCAGTTCTTC.

Ten or more counts support this clonotype. The chain is built from TRBV3-1 and TRBJ1-2; D might be TRBD1 (5 bases). Trimming removed 3 bases from V and 8 bases from J, with 13 bases in between. The CDR3 spans 13 residues. Germline V gene sequence: CDR1 LGHDT, CDR2 YNNKEL (reference sequence). The CDR3 spells CASSHRDGGGYTF. The CDR3 nucleotides read TGTGCCAGCAGCCACCGAGACGGGGGAGGCTACACCTTC.

This clonotype was detected ten times or more. The chain couples TRBV6-5 to TRBJ2-5; D could derive from TRBD1 or TRBD2 (5 bases each). The V gene lost 0 bases and the J gene lost 2 bases, with 10 bases spanning the gap. Germline V gene lookup returns CDR1 MNHEY and CDR2 SVGAGI. This CDR3 contains 15 residues. The CDR3 loop is CASSYSGAAQETQYF. CDR3 sequence (DNA): TGTGCCAGCAGTTACTCCGGGGCAGCACAAGAGACCCAGTACTTC.